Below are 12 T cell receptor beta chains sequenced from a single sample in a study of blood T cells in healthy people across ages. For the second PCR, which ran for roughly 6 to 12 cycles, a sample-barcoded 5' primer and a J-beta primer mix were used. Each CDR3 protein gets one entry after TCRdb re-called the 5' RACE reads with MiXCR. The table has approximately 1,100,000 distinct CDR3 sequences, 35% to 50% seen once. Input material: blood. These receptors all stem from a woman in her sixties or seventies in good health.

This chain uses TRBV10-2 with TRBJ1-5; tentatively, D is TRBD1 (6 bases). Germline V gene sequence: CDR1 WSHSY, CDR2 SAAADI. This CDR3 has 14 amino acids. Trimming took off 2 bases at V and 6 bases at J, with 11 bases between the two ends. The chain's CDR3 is CASSEAGEGQPQHF. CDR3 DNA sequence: TGCGCCAGCAGTGAGGCAGGGGAGGGTCAGCCCCAGCATTTT.

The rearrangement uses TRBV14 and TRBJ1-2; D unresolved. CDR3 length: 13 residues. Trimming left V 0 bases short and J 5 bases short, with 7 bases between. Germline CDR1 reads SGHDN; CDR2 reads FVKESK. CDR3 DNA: TGTGCCAGCAGCCAAGATTCGGGGTATGGCTACACCTTC. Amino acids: CASSQDSGYGYTF.

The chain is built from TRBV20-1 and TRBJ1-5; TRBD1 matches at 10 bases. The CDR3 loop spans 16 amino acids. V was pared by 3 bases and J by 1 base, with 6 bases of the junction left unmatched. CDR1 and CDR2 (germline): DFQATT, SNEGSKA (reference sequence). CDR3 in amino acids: CSARATGGRSNQPQHF. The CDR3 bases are TGCAGTGCTAGGGCGACAGGGGGCAGGAGCAATCAGCCCCAGCATTTT.

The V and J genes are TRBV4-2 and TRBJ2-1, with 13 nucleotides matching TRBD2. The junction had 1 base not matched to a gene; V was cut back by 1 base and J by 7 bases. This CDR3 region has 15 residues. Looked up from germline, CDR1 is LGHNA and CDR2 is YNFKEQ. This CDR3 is CASSQATSGRNEQFF. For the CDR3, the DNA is TGTGCCAGCAGCCAAGCGACTAGCGGGAGGAATGAGCAGTTCTTC.

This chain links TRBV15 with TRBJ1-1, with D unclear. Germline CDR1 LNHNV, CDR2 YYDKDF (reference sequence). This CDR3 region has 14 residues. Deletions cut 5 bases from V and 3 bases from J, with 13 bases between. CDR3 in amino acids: CATSSREAHTEAFF. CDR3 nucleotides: TGTGCCACCAGCTCCCGGGAAGCCCACACTGAAGCTTTCTTT.

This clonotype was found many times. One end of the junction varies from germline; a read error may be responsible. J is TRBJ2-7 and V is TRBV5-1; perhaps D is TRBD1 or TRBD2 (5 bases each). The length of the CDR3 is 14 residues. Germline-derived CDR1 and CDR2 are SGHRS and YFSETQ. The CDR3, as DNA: TGTGCCAGCAGTTTAGTGGGGGAGTCCTACGAGCAGTACTTC. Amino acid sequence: CASSLVGESYEQYF.

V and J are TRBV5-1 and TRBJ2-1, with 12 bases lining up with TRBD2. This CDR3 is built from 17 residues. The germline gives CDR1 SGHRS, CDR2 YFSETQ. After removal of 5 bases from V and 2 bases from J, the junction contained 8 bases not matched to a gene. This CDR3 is CASRAYSSGRAYNEQFF. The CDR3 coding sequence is TGCGCCAGCAGGGCTTATTCTAGCGGGAGGGCCTACAATGAGCAGTTCTTC. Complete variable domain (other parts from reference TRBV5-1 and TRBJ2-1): KAGVTQTPRYLIKTRGQQVTLSCSPISGHRSVSWYQQTPGQGLQFLFEYFSETQRNKGNFPGRFSGRQFSNSRSEMNVSTLELGDSALYLCASRAYSSGRAYNEQFFGPGTRLTVL.

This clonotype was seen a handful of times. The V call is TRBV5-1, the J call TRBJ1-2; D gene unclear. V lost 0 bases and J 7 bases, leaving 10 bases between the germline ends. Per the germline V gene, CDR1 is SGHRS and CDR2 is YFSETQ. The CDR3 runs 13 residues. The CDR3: CASSLAELGGYTF. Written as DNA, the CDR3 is TGCGCCAGCAGCTTGGCGGAGTTAGGTGGCTACACCTTC.

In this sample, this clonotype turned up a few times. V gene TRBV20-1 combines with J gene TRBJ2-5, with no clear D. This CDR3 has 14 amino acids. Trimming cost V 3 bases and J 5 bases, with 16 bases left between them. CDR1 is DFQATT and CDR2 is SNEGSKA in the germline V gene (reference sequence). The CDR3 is CSARPPTLRETQYF. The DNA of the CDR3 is TGCAGTGCTAGGCCCCCAACCTTACGGGAGACCCAGTACTTC.

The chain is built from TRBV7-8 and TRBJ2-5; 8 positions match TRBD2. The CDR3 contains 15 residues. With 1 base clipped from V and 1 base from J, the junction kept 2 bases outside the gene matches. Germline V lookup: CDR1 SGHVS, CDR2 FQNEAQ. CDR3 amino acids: CASSLVSGIQETQYF. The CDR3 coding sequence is TGTGCCAGCAGCTTAGTTAGCGGGATCCAAGAGACCCAGTACTTC. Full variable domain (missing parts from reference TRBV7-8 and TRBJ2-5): GAGVSQSPRYKVAKRGQDVALRCDPISGHVSLFWYQQALGQGPEFLTYFQNEAQLDKSGLPSDRFFAERPEGSVSTLKIQRTQQEDSAVYLCASSLVSGIQETQYFGPGTRLLVL.

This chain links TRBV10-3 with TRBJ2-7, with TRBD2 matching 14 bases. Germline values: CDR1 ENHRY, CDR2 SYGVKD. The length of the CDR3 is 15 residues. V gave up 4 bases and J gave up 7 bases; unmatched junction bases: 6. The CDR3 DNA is TGTGCCATCAGTGCGGGACTAGCGGGAGTCAATGAGCAGTACTTC. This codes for CAISAGLAGVNEQYF.

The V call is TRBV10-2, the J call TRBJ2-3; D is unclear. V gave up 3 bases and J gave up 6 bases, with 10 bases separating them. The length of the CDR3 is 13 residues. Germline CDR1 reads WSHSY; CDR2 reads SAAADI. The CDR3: CASSDLSWDTQYF. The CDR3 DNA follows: TGCGCCAGCAGTGACCTAAGTTGGGATACGCAGTATTTT.